This TCR beta chain appears in the sequencing data of a study of CD8+ T cells in alopecia areata. As to treatment: oral pan-JAK inhibitor, 5-10 mg twice daily. Following RNA extraction, reverse transcription yielded cDNA that acted as the sequencing template. Sequencing used immunoSEQ multiplex PCR; TCRdb keeps in-frame clones, though not all of them. The sample carries roughly 200,000 clones, approximately 40% recorded once. Germline V CDR1 and CDR2: SQVTM, ANQGSEA. V lost 4 bases, J lost 8 bases, and 8 bases lay in between. The CDR3 is made up of 11 amino acids. The receptor was derived from a human donor with alopecia areata. The specimen was CD4+ T cells sorted from blood, collected between weeks 36 and 40, from a patient treated with tofacitinib. The J gene is TRBJ1-4, the V gene TRBV29-1; TRBD1 is a possible D gene (5 bases). The CDR3 spells CSVAGSEKLFF. CDR3 in DNA: TGCAGCGTTGCAGGGTCCGAAAAACTGTTTTTT.